The next 21 T cell receptor beta chains were all read from a single sample in a study of cytotoxic CD8 clonotypes in ibrutinib-treated CLL. Clones were sequenced by immunoSEQ multiplex PCR, and TCRdb holds only the in-frame ones, with some missing. This sample has 70,000 to 80,000 clones, with approximately 87% found just once. The sequencing used PBMCs, collected after 24 months of ibrutinib treatment. The receptor set was obtained from a human donor with chronic lymphocytic leukemia.

The CDR3 protein is CASSLNVRGEAFF. CDR3 nucleotide sequence: TGTGCCAGCAGTTTGAATGTGAGGGGTGAAGCTTTCTTT. The J gene is TRBJ1-1, the V gene TRBV28; D is possibly TRBD1 (5 bases). The CDR3 is 13 amino acids. Germline V gives CDR1 MDHEN, CDR2 SYDVKM. The germline V and J ends were trimmed by 3 bases and 7 bases, with 12 bases remaining between them.

CDR3: CASSASGSSYEQYF. The CDR3, as DNA: TGTGCCAGCTCAGCAAGCGGGAGCTCCTACGAGCAGTACTTC. The chain uses TRBV18 and TRBJ2-7; TRBD2 aligns across 8 bases. After removal of 5 bases from V and 0 bases from J, the junction contained 3 bases not matched to a gene. The germline V gene has CDR1 KGHSH and CDR2 LQKENI. The CDR3 covers 14 residues.

This chain joins TRBV2 and TRBJ1-5; unclear D gene. V gave up 5 bases and J gave up 1 base, with 21 bases separating them. This CDR3 has 18 amino acids. Germline V CDR1 and CDR2: SNHLY, FYNNEI. The CDR3 sequence: CASSNNRFGSLSNQPQHF. CDR3 in DNA: TGTGCCAGCAGTAACAATCGCTTCGGGTCCTTGAGCAATCAGCCCCAGCATTTT.

The chain joins TRBV19 to TRBJ2-2; 7 bases agree with TRBD1. The germline V gene encodes CDR1 LNHDA and CDR2 SQIVND (reference sequence). The CDR3 is 15 residues long. The V gene end was trimmed by 7 bases and the J gene end by 2 bases; junction bases not matched to a gene: 7. The CDR3 sequence: CASKKTGINTGELFF. In DNA form, the CDR3 reads TGTGCCAGTAAAAAGACAGGGATAAACACCGGGGAGCTGTTTTTT.

This chain joins TRBV6-4 and TRBJ2-5, with 7 bases matching TRBD2. This CDR3 has 16 amino acids. Trimming at V came to 2 bases and at J to 2 bases, leaving 8 bases not matched to a gene. From germline, CDR1 is MRHNA and CDR2 SNTAGT. The CDR3 sequence is CASSDARLAPQETQYF. The CDR3 region has the DNA TGTGCCAGCAGTGACGCCCGACTAGCACCGCAAGAGACCCAGTACTTC.

The sample holds a few counts of this clone. The chain has TRBV18 and TRBJ2-2, with D tentatively TRBD1 or TRBD2 (5 bases each). The CDR3 contains 15 residues. Per germline, CDR1 KGHSH and CDR2 LQKENI. Trimming removed 3 bases at V and 4 bases at J, with 12 bases between. CDR3 sequence: CASSPQGVGTGELFF. The CDR3 nucleotides read TGTGCCAGCTCACCTCAGGGAGTAGGCACCGGGGAGCTGTTTTTT.

The chain has TRBV19 and TRBJ1-5; 9 bases align to TRBD1. Germline assignment: CDR1 LNHDA and CDR2 SQIVND (reference sequence). The CDR3 is 16 amino acids. With 5 bases clipped from V and 2 bases from J, the junction kept 7 bases outside the gene matches. CDR3 DNA sequence: TGTGCCAGTAGTCTGGACAGGGGAGTTGGCAATCAGCCCCAGCATTTT. Amino acid sequence: CASSLDRGVGNQPQHF.

This sequence joins TRBV5-1 and TRBJ2-3, with D possibly matching TRBD2 (5 bases). V lost 4 bases, J lost 2 bases, and 20 bases lay in between. The germline gives CDR1 SGHRS, CDR2 YFSETQ. The CDR3 has 17 amino acids. For the CDR3, the DNA is TGCGCCAGCAGCCCCGGACTTTTCCCAGACCCCACAGATACGCAGTATTTT. Protein sequence: CASSPGLFPDPTDTQYF.

This clone was seen only a few times. This rearrangement joins TRBV7-3 to TRBJ2-3, with 7 positions matching TRBD2. This CDR3 comprises 16 residues. CDR1 is SGHTA, CDR2 FQGTGA, per germline. The trim removed 1 base at V and 2 bases at J, leaving 6 bases unmatched. CDR3 residues: CASSLRSGTDTDTQYF. CDR3 DNA: TGTGCCAGCAGCTTAAGAAGCGGGACGGACACAGATACGCAGTATTTT.

This clone has only one observation. The CDR3 region has the DNA TGTGCCACTGAGGACAGGACCTCTGGAAACACCATATATTTT. The encoded protein is CATEDRTSGNTIYF. The chain carries TRBV28 and TRBJ1-3, with 7 bases that match TRBD1. The CDR3 is made up of 14 amino acids. The junction had 6 bases not matched to a gene; V was cut back by 10 bases and J by 0 bases. Germline V gene lookup returns CDR1 MDHEN and CDR2 SYDVKM.

This chain joins TRBV5-5 and TRBJ2-5; 7 positions match TRBD1. The CDR3 is made up of 14 amino acids. In germline, CDR1 is SGHKS, CDR2 YYEKEE (reference sequence). V shed 3 bases and J 2 bases; nucleotides not matched to a gene: 4. The chain's CDR3 is CASSYGQVQETQYF. The CDR3 DNA is TGTGCCAGCAGCTACGGACAGGTTCAAGAGACCCAGTACTTC.

This chain joins TRBV5-1 and TRBJ2-3, with TRBD2 as a possible D gene (6 bases). Germline assignment: CDR1 SGHRS and CDR2 YFSETQ. CDR3 length: 16 residues. V lost 6 bases and J 3 bases, leaving 20 bases between the germline ends. The CDR3 nucleotides are TGCGCCAGCACCCCCTGGGGGGAGGAATGGACAGATACGCAGTATTTT. Translating gives CASTPWGEEWTDTQYF.

This chain uses TRBV5-4 with TRBJ2-3; D gene ambiguous. CDR1 and CDR2 from the germline V gene are SGHNT and YYREEE (reference sequence). V was trimmed by 3 bases and J by 0 bases, leaving 14 bases between them. The CDR3 has 16 amino acids. In nucleotides, the CDR3 is TGTGCCAGCAGCTCTCCACGGAACCCTAGCACAGATACGCAGTATTTT. Amino acids: CASSSPRNPSTDTQYF.

V usage is TRBV7-8 and J usage is TRBJ2-1, with 10 positions matching TRBD2. In germline, CDR1 is SGHVS, CDR2 FQNEAQ. After removal of 3 bases from V and 4 bases from J, the junction contained 15 bases not matched to a gene. The CDR3 totals 19 residues. CDR3 region: CASSLGRLAGARDYNEQFF. Here the CDR3 DNA reads TGTGCCAGCAGCTTGGGGCGGCTAGCGGGGGCGCGTGATTACAATGAGCAGTTCTTC.

The chain is built from TRBV9 and TRBJ2-7, with D perhaps given as TRBD1 or TRBD2 (5 bases each). Germline assignment: CDR1 SGDLS and CDR2 YYNGEE. With 0 bases removed from V and 2 bases from J, the gap between germline ends came to 15 bases. The CDR3 loop spans 16 amino acids. The CDR3 loop is CASSVGGSPMAYEQYF. The CDR3 coding sequence is TGTGCCAGCAGCGTAGGGGGGTCCCCTATGGCCTACGAGCAGTACTTC.

The genes are TRBV5-1 and TRBJ1-2; D remains ambiguous. CDR3 length: 14 amino acids. V gave up 4 bases and J gave up 4 bases, with 14 bases separating them. Germline-derived CDR1 and CDR2 are SGHRS and YFSETQ. The chain's CDR3 is CASSRSDGPYGYTF. The CDR3 DNA reads TGCGCCAGCAGCCGCTCGGACGGCCCCTATGGCTACACCTTC.

The V call is TRBV10-2, the J call TRBJ2-1, with 11 bases aligning to TRBD1. The CDR3 sequence is 15 residues long. Germline CDR1 WSHSY, CDR2 SAAADI. Trimming cost V 3 bases and J 6 bases; bases outside gene matches: 4. CDR3 nucleotides: TGCGCCAGCAGTGATGCGGGACAGGGGGGCAATGAGCAGTTCTTC. It yields the protein CASSDAGQGGNEQFF.

In this sample, this clone turned up once. The V gene is TRBV19, the J gene TRBJ1-4; the D is unclear. The V and J ends lost 9 bases and 10 bases respectively, with 12 bases between them. Germline V gene sequence: CDR1 LNHDA, CDR2 SQIVND (reference sequence). CDR3 length: 11 residues. The CDR3, as DNA: TGTGCCAGCTCACCGGACGGAAAACTGTTTTTT. Protein product: CASSPDGKLFF.

The chain joins TRBV15 to TRBJ2-5, with 7 bases fitting TRBD2. After removal of 0 bases from V and 7 bases from J, the junction contained 5 bases not matched to a gene. CDR1 and CDR2 (germline): LNHNV, YYDKDF (reference sequence). CDR3 length: 14 residues. CDR3 in amino acids: CATSRDGRVGTQYF. CDR3 nucleotide sequence: TGTGCCACCAGCAGAGATGGGAGGGTTGGGACCCAGTACTTC.

This sequence joins TRBV19 and TRBJ1-2; no definite D call. V gave up 6 bases and J gave up 1 base, with 6 bases separating them. Germline V gene sequence: CDR1 LNHDA, CDR2 SQIVND (reference sequence). The CDR3 spans 12 residues. The CDR3 sequence: CASSDINYGYTF. The CDR3, as DNA: TGTGCCAGTAGCGATATTAACTATGGCTACACCTTC. Full variable domain (remainder filled in from reference TRBV19 and TRBJ1-2): DGGITQSPKYLFRKEGQNVTLSCEQNLNHDAMYWYRQDPGQGLRLIYYSQIVNDFQKGDIAEGYSVSREKKESFPLTVTSAQKNPTAFYLCASSDINYGYTFGSGTRLTVV.

The rearrangement links TRBV6-1 to TRBJ1-1; D perhaps matches TRBD1 (6 bases). The ends were cut back, 3 bases at V and 7 bases at J, with 21 bases in the middle. Germline V lookup: CDR1 MNHNS, CDR2 SASEGT. The CDR3 spans 16 residues. The DNA for the CDR3 is TGTGCCAGCAGTGACCGACAGCAGTGGGAAGGGGGTGAAGCTTTCTTT. This gives the protein CASSDRQQWEGGEAFF.